Following are 30 T cell receptor beta chains from one sample sequenced in a study of blood T cell repertoires in COVID-19 (dated by TCRdb to the early 2020s). The library was obtained by the immunoSEQ multiplex PCR assay. The table comes from immuneACCESS by way of TCRdb, which keeps in-frame sequences with V and J called. Part of the clones is missing from these tables; in studies checked, under half for an unresolved V gene and the rest for unknown reasons. This sample has 130,000 to 150,000 clones in its table, and approximately 91% of those were observed once. The top ten hold about 1.7% of the sample. Material for sequencing was peripheral blood. All receptors derive from a man aged 65 to 79 with acute or convalescent COVID-19.

The chain employs TRBV3-1 (or the pseudogene TRBV3-2) and TRBJ2-1; D possibly corresponds to TRBD2 (5 bases). Per germline, CDR1 LGHDT and CDR2 YNNKEL (reference sequence). With 3 bases removed from V and 6 bases from J, the gap between germline ends came to 18 bases. The CDR3 runs 16 residues. The CDR3 here is CASSHLSGPGVNEQFF. DNA of the CDR3: TGTGCCAGCAGCCACTTATCAGGACCCGGGGTCAATGAGCAGTTCTTC.

The rearrangement uses TRBV28 and TRBJ2-7; a weak D match, TRBD1 (5 bases). The CDR3 covers 14 residues. CDR1 and CDR2 (germline): MDHEN, SYDVKM. Trimming took 3 bases from V and 0 from J, leaving 9 bases between them. The CDR3 region has the DNA TGTGCCAGCAGTTTGACAGAGAGCTCCTACGAGCAGTACTTC. Translating it yields CASSLTESSYEQYF. The full variable domain, its missing parts supplied by reference TRBV28 and TRBJ2-7, is DVKVTQSSRYLVKRTGEKVFLECVQDMDHENMFWYRQDPGLGLRLIYFSYDVKMKEKGDIPEGYSVSREKKERFSLILESASTNQTSMYLCASSLTESSYEQYFGPGTRLTVT.

The chain uses TRBV9 and TRBJ2-7; 8 bases agree with TRBD1. The germline gives CDR1 SGDLS, CDR2 YYNGEE. The junction had 9 bases not matched to a gene; V was cut back by 4 bases and J by 3 bases. The CDR3 loop spans 15 amino acids. CDR3 region: CASSLTGVWDYEQYF. CDR3 nucleotide sequence: TGTGCCAGCAGCCTGACAGGGGTATGGGACTACGAGCAGTACTTC.

The chain carries TRBV11-2 and TRBJ2-1; a weak D match, TRBD2 (5 bases). Between the trimmed V and J ends, which lost 4 bases and 15 bases, there was a span of 22 bases. CDR1 is SGHAT, CDR2 FQNNGV, per germline. The CDR3 contains 14 residues. CDR3 protein: CASSSLFRDSILFF. In DNA, the CDR3 is TGTGCCAGCAGCTCACTTTTCCGGGATAGTATTCTGTTCTTC.

The V call is TRBV9, the J call TRBJ2-7; the match to TRBD2 covers 11 bases. The V gene's germline CDR1 is SGDLS and CDR2 YYNGEE. After removal of 2 bases from V and 5 bases from J, the junction contained 6 bases not matched to a gene. The CDR3 has 15 amino acids. CDR3 in DNA: TGTGCCAGCAGCGTCACTAGCGGGAGCGCCCACGAGCAGTACTTC. Its protein is CASSVTSGSAHEQYF. The full variable domain, with the rest looked up from reference TRBV9 and TRBJ2-7, is DSGVTQTPKHLITATGQRVTLRCSPRSGDLSVYWYQQSLDQGLQFLIQYYNGEERAKGNILERFSAQQFPDLHSELNLSSLELGDSALYFCASSVTSGSAHEQYFGPGTRLTVT.

This clone appeared a single time. The gene calls are TRBV5-1 and TRBJ1-3; D remains unclear. Looked up from germline, CDR1 is SGHRS and CDR2 is YFSETQ. The CDR3 spans 16 residues. V lost 4 bases and J lost 0, with 14 bases in between. The CDR3 DNA reads as TGCGCCAGCAGCCCACTGGGCCCTTACTCTGGAAACACCATATATTTT. Its translation is CASSPLGPYSGNTIYF. The variable domain in full, completed from reference TRBV5-1 and TRBJ1-3, reads KAGVTQTPRYLIKTRGQQVTLSCSPISGHRSVSWYQQTPGQGLQFLFEYFSETQRNKGNFPGRFSGRQFSNSRSEMNVSTLELGDSALYLCASSPLGPYSGNTIYFGEGSWLTVV.

This clone showed up just once. The rearrangement links TRBV6-2 or TRBV6-3 to TRBJ1-1; TRBD1 matches at 8 bases. The CDR3 consists of 18 residues. V lost 4 bases to trimming and J lost 1 base; unmatched junction nucleotides: 14. CDR1 is MNHEY and CDR2 is SVGEGT in the germline V gene. The CDR3 loop reads CASSSSYGRGPENTEAFF. The CDR3 DNA sequence: TGTGCCAGCAGTTCGTCATACGGCAGGGGGCCGGAGAACACTGAAGCTTTCTTT.

The chain uses TRBV5-1 and TRBJ2-1, with 9 bases fitting TRBD2. This CDR3 comprises 16 residues. The J segment lost 6 bases and the V segment lost 1 base, leaving 8 bases of the junction unmatched. The germline V gene has CDR1 SGHRS and CDR2 YFSETQ. The CDR3 sequence is CASSLSPSGVGNEQFF. CDR3 bases: TGCGCCAGCAGCTTGTCCCCTAGCGGGGTGGGCAATGAGCAGTTCTTC. Supplemented by reference TRBV5-1 and TRBJ2-1, the full variable domain reads KAGVTQTPRYLIKTRGQQVTLSCSPISGHRSVSWYQQTPGQGLQFLFEYFSETQRNKGNFPGRFSGRQFSNSRSEMNVSTLELGDSALYLCASSLSPSGVGNEQFFGPGTRLTVL.

This chain links TRBV12-3 or TRBV12-4 with TRBJ2-3, with D possibly matching TRBD1 (5 bases). Trimming took 5 bases from V and 3 from J, leaving 9 bases between them. This CDR3 spans 13 amino acids. In DNA form, the CDR3 reads TGTGCCAGCAGTCTAAGGGGTACAGATACGCAGTATTTT. Its protein is CASSLRGTDTQYF.

The chain combines TRBV6-5 with TRBJ1-5; 7 bases agree with TRBD1. The CDR3 runs 14 residues. V was pared by 6 bases and J by 8 bases, with 10 bases of the junction left unmatched. Per the germline V gene, CDR1 is MNHEY and CDR2 is SVGAGI. The CDR3 coding sequence is TGTGCCAGCAGCCTTACAGGGGAGGACGAGCCCCAGCATTTT. It specifies CASSLTGEDEPQHF.

The genes are TRBV27 and TRBJ2-7; possibly TRBD1 for D (6 bases). Trimming removed 5 bases from V and 2 bases from J, with 19 bases in between. The germline V gene encodes CDR1 MNHEY and CDR2 SMNVEV (reference sequence). The length of the CDR3 is 16 residues. In DNA form, the CDR3 reads TGTGCCAGCAGTCCACTCGCAGGGGACACCCCCTACGAGCAGTACTTC. It is translated as CASSPLAGDTPYEQYF.

The rearrangement links TRBV2 to TRBJ2-7; TRBD1 matches at 11 bases. Trimming cost V 6 bases and J 4 bases; bases outside gene matches: 11. Germline CDR1 and CDR2: SNHLY and FYNNEI. The CDR3 loop spans 16 amino acids. The CDR3 is CASRRSGTGGGYEQYF. CDR3 nucleotides: TGTGCCAGCAGGAGATCTGGGACAGGGGGAGGGTACGAGCAGTACTTC.

Only one count was recorded for this clone. The same CDR3 can be traced to other DNA sequences in this sample. This chain uses TRBV9 with TRBJ2-7, with 7 bases that match TRBD1. Germline assignment: CDR1 SGDLS and CDR2 YYNGEE. J was trimmed by 0 bases and V by 1 base; bases with no gene match: 1. This CDR3 is built from 14 residues. CDR3: CASSVQGDSYEQYF. The DNA of the CDR3 is TGTGCCAGCAGCGTACAGGGGGACTCCTACGAGCAGTACTTC.

This clone was seen only a few times. The chain is built from TRBV19 and TRBJ2-7; D might be TRBD1 (5 bases). The CDR3 is 14 residues long. V was clipped by 5 bases and J by 6 bases, with 17 bases between them. Germline lookup yields CDR1 LNHDA and CDR2 SQIVND (reference sequence). The CDR3 is CASSRSPGIGEQYF. The CDR3 nucleotides read TGTGCCAGTAGTCGGTCCCCAGGGATCGGCGAGCAGTACTTC.

V usage is TRBV11-2 and J usage is TRBJ2-3, with TRBD1 matching 8 bases. CDR3 length equals 16 residues. Germline V gives CDR1 SGHAT, CDR2 FQNNGV. The ends lost 1 base at V and 2 bases at J; junction bases unmatched: 5. The chain's CDR3 is CASSLGTGGLTDTQYF. Written as DNA, the CDR3 is TGTGCCAGCAGCTTAGGCACAGGGGGACTCACAGATACGCAGTATTTT.

This rearrangement joins TRBV6-5 to TRBJ1-1; TRBD1 matches at 7 bases. The CDR3 contains 14 residues. Germline V gives CDR1 MNHEY, CDR2 SVGAGI. V lost 2 bases to trimming and J lost 4 bases; unmatched junction nucleotides: 4. CDR3 coding DNA: TGTGCCAGCAGTTACCAGGGGGGCGTCACTGAAGCTTTCTTT. It yields the protein CASSYQGGVTEAFF.

The chain carries TRBV3-1 (or the pseudogene TRBV3-2) and TRBJ1-4; D not resolved. V was cut by 3 bases and J by 0 bases, with 8 bases left in between. The CDR3 is 15 amino acids. The V gene's germline CDR1 is LGHDT and CDR2 YNNKEL (reference sequence). In nucleotides, the CDR3 is TGTGCCAGCAGCCACTCCCCTGCAACTAATGAAAAACTGTTTTTT. Its protein product is CASSHSPATNEKLFF.

The chain has TRBV4-1 and TRBJ2-1; D unresolved. V was trimmed by 0 bases and J by 12 bases, leaving 15 bases between them. Germline V CDR1 and CDR2: MGHRA, YSYEKL. This CDR3 spans 14 amino acids. The DNA of the CDR3 is TGCGCCAGCAGCCAAGATCCCGGAACAGTCGGGCAGTTCTTC. This encodes CASSQDPGTVGQFF.

The chain carries TRBV28 and TRBJ1-2, with 7 bases fitting TRBD1. J lost 4 bases, V lost 4 bases, and 9 bases had no gene match. CDR1 and CDR2 (germline): MDHEN, SYDVKM. This CDR3 has 15 amino acids. CDR3 protein: CASSSKGATSYGYTF. The CDR3, as DNA: TGTGCCAGCAGTTCAAAGGGGGCTACGAGCTATGGCTACACCTTC.

J is TRBJ1-1 and V is TRBV21-1; the table's TRBD1 call for D was not verified on the DNA. TRBV21-1 is deemed a pseudogene. The CDR3 consists of 12 residues. The CDR3: CASTQDSTEAFF. CDR3 coding DNA: TGTGCCAGCACCCAGGACAGCACTGAAGCTTTCTTT.

This clone was detected once. The rearrangement links TRBV3-1 (or the pseudogene TRBV3-2) to TRBJ1-1, with unresolved D. The CDR3 consists of 15 residues. Deletions cut 1 base from V and 0 bases from J, with 9 bases between. Germline V gene sequence: CDR1 LGHDT, CDR2 YNNKEL (reference sequence). Here the CDR3 DNA reads TGTGCCAGCAGCCAAGTGGTGGGCATGAACACTGAAGCTTTCTTT. Protein product: CASSQVVGMNTEAFF.

In this sample, this clone turned up a few times. This chain connects TRBV5-1 to TRBJ1-1; no firm D call. The ends were cut back, 0 bases at V and 5 bases at J, with 14 bases in the middle. Germline V gives CDR1 SGHRS, CDR2 YFSETQ. The CDR3 sequence is 15 residues long. CDR3: CASSLAGNGETEAFF. For the CDR3, the DNA is TGCGCCAGCAGCTTGGCCGGGAATGGTGAAACTGAAGCTTTCTTT.

The CDR3 region is CASSLVGGVQPQHF. CDR3 nucleotide sequence: TGTGCCAGCAGCTTAGTGGGGGGGGTTCAGCCCCAGCATTTT. J is TRBJ1-5 and V is TRBV11-2; D may be TRBD1 (5 bases). The CDR3 runs to 14 residues. Germline CDR1 SGHAT, CDR2 FQNNGV. The V and J ends lost 1 base and 6 bases respectively, with 10 bases between them.

CDR3 sequence (DNA): TGTGCCAGCACTTCCTCCTTCCGGAGGACAGTAGAATACACCTTC. It codes for CASTSSFRRTVEYTF. The chain employs TRBV28 and TRBJ1-2; maybe TRBD1 (6 bases). Trimming shortened V by 7 bases and J by 11 bases, and 26 bases separated the two germline ends. This CDR3 region has 15 residues. Germline CDR1 and CDR2: MDHEN and SYDVKM.

This clone was picked up one time. V usage is TRBV6-2 or TRBV6-3 and J usage is TRBJ2-1; no firm D call. Deletions cut 2 bases from V and 0 bases from J, with 20 bases between. Germline CDR1 is MNHEY and CDR2 is SVGEGT. The CDR3 consists of 19 residues. This chain's CDR3 is CASSYPIRSSRLSYNEQFF. The DNA of the CDR3 is TGTGCCAGCAGTTACCCCATCAGGTCGAGTCGCCTCTCCTACAATGAGCAGTTCTTC.

DNA of the CDR3: TGTGCCAGCAGCCAAGATAGGGGCTACAATGAGCAGTTCTTC. As protein: CASSQDRGYNEQFF. This chain uses TRBV4-2 with TRBJ2-1; D is possibly TRBD1 (5 bases). The ends were cut back, 0 bases at V and 3 bases at J, with 6 bases in the middle. Germline V gene lookup returns CDR1 LGHNA and CDR2 YNFKEQ. This CDR3 is built from 14 residues.

The CDR3 DNA reads TGTGCCAGCAGCCTTAGGGCGGGGCCGACGTACACAGATACGCAGTATTTT. Protein: CASSLRAGPTYTDTQYF. V and J are TRBV13 and TRBJ2-3; perhaps TRBD2 as D (6 bases). Deletions cut 5 bases from V and 2 bases from J, with 20 bases between. This CDR3 comprises 17 residues. CDR1 is PRHDT and CDR2 is FYEKMQ in the germline V gene (reference sequence).

The chain has TRBV19 and TRBJ1-2; D is unresolved. CDR1 is LNHDA, CDR2 SQIVND, per germline (reference sequence). CDR3 length equals 13 residues. V lost 7 bases to trimming and J lost 5 bases, with 14 bases between them. CDR3 amino acids: CASTPWGGYGYTF. The CDR3 DNA sequence: TGTGCCAGTACCCCGTGGGGAGGGTATGGCTACACCTTC.

The genes are TRBV28 and TRBJ1-6; D perhaps matches TRBD1 (6 bases). Germline V gene lookup returns CDR1 MDHEN and CDR2 SYDVKM. V lost 4 bases and J 11 bases, leaving 12 bases between the germline ends. This CDR3 contains 13 residues. CDR3: CASSSPQGPPLHF. The CDR3 nucleotides are TGTGCCAGCAGTTCCCCACAGGGTCCACCCCTCCACTTT.

The chain recombines TRBV6-5 with TRBJ1-2; 10 nucleotides match TRBD1. Trimming took 6 bases from V and 7 from J; bases not matched to a gene: 8. CDR1 is MNHEY and CDR2 is SVGAGI in the germline V gene. The length of the CDR3 is 14 residues. The CDR3 nucleotides are TGTGCCAGCAGGGAGACAGGGGGCGCGGGTGGCTACACCTTC. Its protein product is CASRETGGAGGYTF.